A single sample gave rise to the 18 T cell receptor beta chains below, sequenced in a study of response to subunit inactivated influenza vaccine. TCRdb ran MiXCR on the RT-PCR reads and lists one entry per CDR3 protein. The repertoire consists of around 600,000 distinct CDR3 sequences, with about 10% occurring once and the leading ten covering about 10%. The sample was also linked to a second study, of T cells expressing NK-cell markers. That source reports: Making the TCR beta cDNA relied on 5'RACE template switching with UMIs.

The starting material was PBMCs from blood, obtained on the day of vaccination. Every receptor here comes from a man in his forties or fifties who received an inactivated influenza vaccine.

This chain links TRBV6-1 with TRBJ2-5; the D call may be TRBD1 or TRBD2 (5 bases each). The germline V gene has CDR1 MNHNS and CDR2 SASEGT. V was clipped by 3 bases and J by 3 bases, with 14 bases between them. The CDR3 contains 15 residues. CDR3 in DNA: TGTGCCAGCAGTGAGAGGGGCGCCTACAAAGAGACCCAGTACTTC. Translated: CASSERGAYKETQYF.

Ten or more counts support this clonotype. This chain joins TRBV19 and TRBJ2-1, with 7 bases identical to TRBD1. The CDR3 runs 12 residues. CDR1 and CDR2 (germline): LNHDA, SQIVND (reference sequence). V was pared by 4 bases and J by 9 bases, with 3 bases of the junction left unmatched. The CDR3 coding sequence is TGTGCCAGTAGTAGAGCAGGGGGTGAGCAGTTCTTC. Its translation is CASSRAGGEQFF.

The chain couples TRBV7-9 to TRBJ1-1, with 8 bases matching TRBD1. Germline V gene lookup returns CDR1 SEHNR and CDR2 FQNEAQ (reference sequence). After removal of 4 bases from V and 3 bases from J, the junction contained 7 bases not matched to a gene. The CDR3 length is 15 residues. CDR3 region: CASSYNRGSYTEAFF. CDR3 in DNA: TGTGCCAGCAGCTACAACAGGGGGAGCTACACTGAAGCTTTCTTT.

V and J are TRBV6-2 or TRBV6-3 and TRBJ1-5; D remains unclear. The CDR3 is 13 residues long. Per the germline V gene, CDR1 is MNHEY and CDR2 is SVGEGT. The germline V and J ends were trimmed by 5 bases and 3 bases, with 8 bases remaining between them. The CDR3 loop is CASSKVPNQPQHF. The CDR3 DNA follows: TGTGCCAGCAGTAAAGTCCCCAATCAGCCCCAGCATTTT.

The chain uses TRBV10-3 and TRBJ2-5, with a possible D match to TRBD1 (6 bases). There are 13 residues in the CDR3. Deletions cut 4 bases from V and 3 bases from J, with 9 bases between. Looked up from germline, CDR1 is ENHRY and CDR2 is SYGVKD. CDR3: CAISATGEETQYF. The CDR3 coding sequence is TGTGCCATCAGTGCGACAGGCGAAGAGACCCAGTACTTC.

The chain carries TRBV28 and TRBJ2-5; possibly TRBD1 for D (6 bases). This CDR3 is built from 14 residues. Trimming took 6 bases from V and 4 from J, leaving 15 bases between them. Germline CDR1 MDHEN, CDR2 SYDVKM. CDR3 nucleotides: TGTGCCAGCAGCCCGGGACATAGGGGAGAGACCCAGTACTTC. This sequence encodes CASSPGHRGETQYF.

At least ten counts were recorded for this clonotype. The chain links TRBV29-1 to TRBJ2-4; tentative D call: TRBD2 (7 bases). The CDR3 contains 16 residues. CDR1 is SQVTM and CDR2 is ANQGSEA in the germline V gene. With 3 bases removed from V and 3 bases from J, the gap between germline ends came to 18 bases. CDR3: CSVESMREGGKNIQYF. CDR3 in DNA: TGCAGCGTTGAGAGCATGAGGGAGGGGGGCAAAAACATTCAGTACTTC.

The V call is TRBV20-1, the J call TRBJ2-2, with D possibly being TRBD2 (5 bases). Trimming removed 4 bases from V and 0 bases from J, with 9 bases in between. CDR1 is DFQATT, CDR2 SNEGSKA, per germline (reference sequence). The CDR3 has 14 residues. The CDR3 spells CSAKRQSNTGELFF. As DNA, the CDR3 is TGCAGTGCTAAGCGGCAGTCGAACACCGGGGAGCTGTTTTTT.

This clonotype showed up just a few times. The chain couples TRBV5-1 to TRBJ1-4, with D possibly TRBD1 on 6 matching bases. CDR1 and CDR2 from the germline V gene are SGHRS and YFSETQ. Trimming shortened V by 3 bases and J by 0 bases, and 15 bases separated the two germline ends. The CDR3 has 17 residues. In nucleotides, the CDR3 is TGCGCCAGCAGCTCCGGACAGAGTACTGCAACTAATGAAAAACTGTTTTTT. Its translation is CASSSGQSTATNEKLFF.

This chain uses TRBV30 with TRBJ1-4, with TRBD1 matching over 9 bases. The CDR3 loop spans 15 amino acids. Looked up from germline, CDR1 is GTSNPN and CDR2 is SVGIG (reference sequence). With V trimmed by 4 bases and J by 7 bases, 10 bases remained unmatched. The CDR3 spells CAWKLRTGGVEKLFF. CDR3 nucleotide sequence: TGTGCCTGGAAGCTACGAACAGGGGGCGTTGAAAAACTGTTTTTT. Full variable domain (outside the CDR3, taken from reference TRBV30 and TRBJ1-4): SQTIHQWPATLVQPVGSPLSLECTVEGTSNPNLYWYRQAAGRGLQLLFYSVGIGQISSEVPQNLSASRPQDRQFILSSKKLLLSDSGFYLCAWKLRTGGVEKLFFGSGTQLSVL.

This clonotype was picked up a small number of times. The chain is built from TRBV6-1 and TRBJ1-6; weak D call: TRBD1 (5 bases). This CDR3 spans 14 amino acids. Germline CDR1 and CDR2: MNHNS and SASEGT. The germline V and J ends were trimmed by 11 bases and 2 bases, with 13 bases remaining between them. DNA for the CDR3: TGTGCCGCCAGCCGGACAACCTATAATTCACCCCTCCACTTT. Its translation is CAASRTTYNSPLHF.

The CDR3 DNA is TGCGCCAGCAGCTTAATTCCGGGACTAGCGGGACTAGAGAGCTCCTACAATGAGCAGTTCTTC. Its translation: CASSLIPGLAGLESSYNEQFF. This sequence joins TRBV5-1 and TRBJ2-1; 13 bases agree with TRBD2. The germline CDR1 and CDR2 sequences are SGHRS and YFSETQ. This CDR3 region has 21 residues. Unmatched junction bases numbered 14, after V lost 2 bases and J lost 0 bases. Looking up the rest from reference TRBV5-1 and TRBJ2-1 gives the full variable domain: KAGVTQTPRYLIKTRGQQVTLSCSPISGHRSVSWYQQTPGQGLQFLFEYFSETQRNKGNFPGRFSGRQFSNSRSEMNVSTLELGDSALYLCASSLIPGLAGLESSYNEQFFGPGTRLTVL.

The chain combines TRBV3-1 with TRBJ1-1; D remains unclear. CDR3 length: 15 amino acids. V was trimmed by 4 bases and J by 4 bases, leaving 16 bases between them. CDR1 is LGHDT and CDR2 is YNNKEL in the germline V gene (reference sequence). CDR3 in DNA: TGTGCCAGCAGCCTTCGTGGAGGGTTGCCCACTGAAGCTTTCTTT. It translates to CASSLRGGLPTEAFF.

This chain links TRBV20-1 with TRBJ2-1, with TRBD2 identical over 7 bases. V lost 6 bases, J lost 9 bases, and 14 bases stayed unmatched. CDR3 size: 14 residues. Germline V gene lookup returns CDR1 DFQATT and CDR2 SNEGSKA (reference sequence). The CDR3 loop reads CSAAGASGGVEQFF. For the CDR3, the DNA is TGCAGTGCGGCCGGTGCTAGCGGAGGTGTTGAGCAGTTCTTC.

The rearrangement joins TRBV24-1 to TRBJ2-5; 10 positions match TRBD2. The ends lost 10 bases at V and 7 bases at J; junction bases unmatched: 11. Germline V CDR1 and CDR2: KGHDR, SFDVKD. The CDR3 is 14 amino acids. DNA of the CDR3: TGTGCCACGGCGGCTAGCGGGAGCTCGGGGACCCAGTACTTC. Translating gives CATAASGSSGTQYF.

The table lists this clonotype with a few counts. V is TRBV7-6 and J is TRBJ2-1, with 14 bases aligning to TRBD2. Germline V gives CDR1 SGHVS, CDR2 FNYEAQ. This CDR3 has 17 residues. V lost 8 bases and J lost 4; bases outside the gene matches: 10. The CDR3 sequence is CASPGRGLAGEYNEQFF. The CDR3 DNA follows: TGTGCCAGCCCAGGCCGGGGACTAGCGGGGGAATACAATGAGCAGTTCTTC. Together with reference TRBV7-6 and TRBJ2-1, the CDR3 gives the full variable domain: GAGVSQSPRYKVTKRGQDVALRCDPISGHVSLYWYRQALGQGPEFLTYFNYEAQQDKSGLPNDRFSAERPEGSISTLTIQRTEQRDSAMYRCASPGRGLAGEYNEQFFGPGTRLTVL.

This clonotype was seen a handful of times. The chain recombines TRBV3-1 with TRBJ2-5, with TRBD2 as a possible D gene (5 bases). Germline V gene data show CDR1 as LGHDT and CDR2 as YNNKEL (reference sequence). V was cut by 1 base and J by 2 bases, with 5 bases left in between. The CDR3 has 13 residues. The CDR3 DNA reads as TGTGCCAGCAGCCAAGGGAGGCAAGAGACCCAGTACTTC. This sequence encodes CASSQGRQETQYF.

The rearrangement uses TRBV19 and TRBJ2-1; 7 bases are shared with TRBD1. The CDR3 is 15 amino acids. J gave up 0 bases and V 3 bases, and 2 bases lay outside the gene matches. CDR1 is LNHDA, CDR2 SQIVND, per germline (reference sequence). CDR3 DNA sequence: TGTGCCAGTAGTATGGGGACAGTCTCCTACAATGAGCAGTTCTTC. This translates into CASSMGTVSYNEQFF. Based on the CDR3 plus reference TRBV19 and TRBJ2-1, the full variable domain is DGGITQSPKYLFRKEGQNVTLSCEQNLNHDAMYWYRQDPGQGLRLIYYSQIVNDFQKGDIAEGYSVSREKKESFPLTVTSAQKNPTAFYLCASSMGTVSYNEQFFGPGTRLTVL.